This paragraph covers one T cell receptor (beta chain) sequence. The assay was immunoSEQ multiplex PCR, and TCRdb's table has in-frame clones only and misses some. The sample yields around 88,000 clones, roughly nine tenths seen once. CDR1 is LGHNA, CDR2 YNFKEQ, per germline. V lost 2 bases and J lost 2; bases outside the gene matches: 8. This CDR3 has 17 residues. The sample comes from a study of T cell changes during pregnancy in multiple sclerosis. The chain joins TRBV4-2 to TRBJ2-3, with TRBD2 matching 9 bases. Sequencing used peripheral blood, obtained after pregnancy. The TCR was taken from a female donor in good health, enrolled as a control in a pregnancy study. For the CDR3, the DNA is TGTGCCAGCAGCCAAAGCGGGGGGAGTTTAGACACAGATACGCAGTATTTT. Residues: CASSQSGGSLDTDTQYF.